The sequence of this TCR beta chain was determined in a study of cytomegalovirus exposure and HLA in healthy donors. The CDR3 sequence is 15 residues long. Germline CDR1 reads SGDLS; CDR2 reads YYNGEE. Trimming at V came to 2 bases and at J to 2 bases, leaving 6 bases not matched to a gene. Primers included in the PCR were 60 Vbeta and 13 Jbeta primers. Data came from immunoSEQ multiplex PCR; TCRdb stores just in-frame clones and leaves some out. The table lists about 170,000 clones, roughly 84% of them singletons. This clonotype was obtained from a young man in good health and CMV-seropositive. What was sequenced was PBMCs. V is TRBV9 and J is TRBJ2-7; 8 nucleotides match TRBD2. The CDR3 nucleotides read TGTGCCAGCAGCGTGAGCGGGAGCGCAACCTACGAGCAGTACTTC. Its protein is CASSVSGSATYEQYF.